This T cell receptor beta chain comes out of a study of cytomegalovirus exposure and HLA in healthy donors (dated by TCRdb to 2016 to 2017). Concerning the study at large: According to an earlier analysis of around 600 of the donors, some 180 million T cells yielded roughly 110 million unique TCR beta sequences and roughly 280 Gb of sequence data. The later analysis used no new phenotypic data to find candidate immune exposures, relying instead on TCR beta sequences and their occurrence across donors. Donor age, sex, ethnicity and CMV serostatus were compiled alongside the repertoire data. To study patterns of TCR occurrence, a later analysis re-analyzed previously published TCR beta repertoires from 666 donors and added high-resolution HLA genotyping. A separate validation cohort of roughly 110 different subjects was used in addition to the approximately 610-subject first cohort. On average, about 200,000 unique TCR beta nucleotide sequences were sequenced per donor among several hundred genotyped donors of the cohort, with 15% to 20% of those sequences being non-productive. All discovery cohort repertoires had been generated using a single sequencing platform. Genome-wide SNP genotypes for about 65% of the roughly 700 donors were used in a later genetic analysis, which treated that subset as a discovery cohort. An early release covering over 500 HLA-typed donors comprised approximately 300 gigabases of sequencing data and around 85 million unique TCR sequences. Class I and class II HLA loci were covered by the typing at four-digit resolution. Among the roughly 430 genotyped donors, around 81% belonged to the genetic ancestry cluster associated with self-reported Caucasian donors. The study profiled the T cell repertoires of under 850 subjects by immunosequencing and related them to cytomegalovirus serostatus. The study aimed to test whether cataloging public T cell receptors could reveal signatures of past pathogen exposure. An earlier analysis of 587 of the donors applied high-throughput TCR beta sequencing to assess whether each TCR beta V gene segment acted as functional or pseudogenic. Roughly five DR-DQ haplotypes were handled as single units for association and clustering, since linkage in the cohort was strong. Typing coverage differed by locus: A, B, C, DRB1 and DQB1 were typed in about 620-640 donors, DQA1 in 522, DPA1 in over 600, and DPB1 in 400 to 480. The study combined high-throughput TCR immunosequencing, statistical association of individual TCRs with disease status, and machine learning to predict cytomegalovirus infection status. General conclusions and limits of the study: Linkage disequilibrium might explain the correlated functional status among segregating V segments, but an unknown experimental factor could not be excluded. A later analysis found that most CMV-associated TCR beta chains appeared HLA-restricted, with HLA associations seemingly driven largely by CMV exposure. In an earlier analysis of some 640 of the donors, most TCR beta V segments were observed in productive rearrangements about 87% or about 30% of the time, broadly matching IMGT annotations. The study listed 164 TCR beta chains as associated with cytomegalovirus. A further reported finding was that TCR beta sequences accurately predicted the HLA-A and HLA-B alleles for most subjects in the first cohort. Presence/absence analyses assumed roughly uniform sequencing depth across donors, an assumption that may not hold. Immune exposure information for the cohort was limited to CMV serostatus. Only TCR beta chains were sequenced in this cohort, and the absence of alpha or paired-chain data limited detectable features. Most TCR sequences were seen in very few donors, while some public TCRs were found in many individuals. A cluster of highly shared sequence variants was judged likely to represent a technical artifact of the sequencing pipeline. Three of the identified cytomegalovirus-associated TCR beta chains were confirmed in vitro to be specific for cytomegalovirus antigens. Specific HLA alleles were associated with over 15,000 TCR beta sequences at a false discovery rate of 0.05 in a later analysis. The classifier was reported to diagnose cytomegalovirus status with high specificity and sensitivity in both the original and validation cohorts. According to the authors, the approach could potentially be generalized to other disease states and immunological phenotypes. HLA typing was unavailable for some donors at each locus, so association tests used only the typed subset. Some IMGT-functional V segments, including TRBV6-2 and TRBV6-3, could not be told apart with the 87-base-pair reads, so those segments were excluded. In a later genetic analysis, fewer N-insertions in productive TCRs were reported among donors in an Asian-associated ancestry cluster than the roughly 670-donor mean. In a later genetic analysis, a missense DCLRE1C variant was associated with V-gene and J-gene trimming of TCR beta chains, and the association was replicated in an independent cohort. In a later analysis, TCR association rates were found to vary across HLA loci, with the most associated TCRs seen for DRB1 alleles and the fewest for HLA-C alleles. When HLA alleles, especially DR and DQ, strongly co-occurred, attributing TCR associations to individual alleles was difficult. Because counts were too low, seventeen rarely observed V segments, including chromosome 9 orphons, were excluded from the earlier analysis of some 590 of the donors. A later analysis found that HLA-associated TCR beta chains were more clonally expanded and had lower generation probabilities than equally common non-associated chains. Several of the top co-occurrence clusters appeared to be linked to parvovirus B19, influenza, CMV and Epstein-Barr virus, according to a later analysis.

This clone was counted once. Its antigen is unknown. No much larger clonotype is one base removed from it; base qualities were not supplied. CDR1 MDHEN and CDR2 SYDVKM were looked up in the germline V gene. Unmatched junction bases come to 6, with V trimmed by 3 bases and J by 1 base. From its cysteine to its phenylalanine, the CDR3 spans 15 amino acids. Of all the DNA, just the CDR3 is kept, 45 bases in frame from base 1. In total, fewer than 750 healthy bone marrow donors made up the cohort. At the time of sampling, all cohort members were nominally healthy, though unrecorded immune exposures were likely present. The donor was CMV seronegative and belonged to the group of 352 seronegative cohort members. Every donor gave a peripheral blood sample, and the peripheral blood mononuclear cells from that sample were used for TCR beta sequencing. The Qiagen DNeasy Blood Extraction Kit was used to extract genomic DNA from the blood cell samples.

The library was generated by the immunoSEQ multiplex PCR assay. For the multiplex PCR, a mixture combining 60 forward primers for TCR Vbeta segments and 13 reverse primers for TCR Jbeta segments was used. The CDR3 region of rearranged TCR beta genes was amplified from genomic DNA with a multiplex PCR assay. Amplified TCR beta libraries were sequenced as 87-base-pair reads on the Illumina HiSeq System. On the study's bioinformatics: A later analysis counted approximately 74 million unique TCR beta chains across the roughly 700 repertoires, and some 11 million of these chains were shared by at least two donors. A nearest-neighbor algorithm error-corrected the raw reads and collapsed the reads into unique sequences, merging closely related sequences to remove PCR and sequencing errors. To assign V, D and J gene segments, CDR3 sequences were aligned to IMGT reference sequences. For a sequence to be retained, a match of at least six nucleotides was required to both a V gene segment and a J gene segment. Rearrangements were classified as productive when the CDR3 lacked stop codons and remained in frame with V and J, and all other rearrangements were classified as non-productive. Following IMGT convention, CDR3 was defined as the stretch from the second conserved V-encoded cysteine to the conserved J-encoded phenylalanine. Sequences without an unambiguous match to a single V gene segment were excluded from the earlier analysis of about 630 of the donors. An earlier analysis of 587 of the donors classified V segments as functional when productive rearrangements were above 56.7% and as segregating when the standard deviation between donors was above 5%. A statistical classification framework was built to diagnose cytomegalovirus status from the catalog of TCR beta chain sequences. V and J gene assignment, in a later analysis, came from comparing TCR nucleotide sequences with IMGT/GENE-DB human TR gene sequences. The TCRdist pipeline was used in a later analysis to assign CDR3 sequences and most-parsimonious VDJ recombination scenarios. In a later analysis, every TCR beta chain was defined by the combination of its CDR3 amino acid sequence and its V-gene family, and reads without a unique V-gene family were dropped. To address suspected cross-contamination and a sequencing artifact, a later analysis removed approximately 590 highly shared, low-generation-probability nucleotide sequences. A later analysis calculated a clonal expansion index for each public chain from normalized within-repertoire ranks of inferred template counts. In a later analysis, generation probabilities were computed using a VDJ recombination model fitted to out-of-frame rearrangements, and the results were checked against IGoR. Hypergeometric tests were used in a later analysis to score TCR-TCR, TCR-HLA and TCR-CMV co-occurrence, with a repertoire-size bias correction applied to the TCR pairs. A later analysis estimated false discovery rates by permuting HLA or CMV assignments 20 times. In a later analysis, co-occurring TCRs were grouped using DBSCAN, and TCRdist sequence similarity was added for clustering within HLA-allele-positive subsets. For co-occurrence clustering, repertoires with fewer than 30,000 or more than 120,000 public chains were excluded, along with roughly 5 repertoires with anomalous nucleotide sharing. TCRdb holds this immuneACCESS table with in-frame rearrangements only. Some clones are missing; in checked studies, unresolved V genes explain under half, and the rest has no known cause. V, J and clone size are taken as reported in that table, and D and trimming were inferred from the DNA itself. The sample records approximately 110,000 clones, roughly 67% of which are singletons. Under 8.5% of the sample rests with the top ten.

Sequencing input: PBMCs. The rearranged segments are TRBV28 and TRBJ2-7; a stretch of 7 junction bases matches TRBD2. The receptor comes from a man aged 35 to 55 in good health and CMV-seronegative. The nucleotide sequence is TGTGCCAGCAGTTTCCGGGGGGTAGCGTCCTACGAGCAGTACTTC. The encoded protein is CASSFRGVASYEQYF.